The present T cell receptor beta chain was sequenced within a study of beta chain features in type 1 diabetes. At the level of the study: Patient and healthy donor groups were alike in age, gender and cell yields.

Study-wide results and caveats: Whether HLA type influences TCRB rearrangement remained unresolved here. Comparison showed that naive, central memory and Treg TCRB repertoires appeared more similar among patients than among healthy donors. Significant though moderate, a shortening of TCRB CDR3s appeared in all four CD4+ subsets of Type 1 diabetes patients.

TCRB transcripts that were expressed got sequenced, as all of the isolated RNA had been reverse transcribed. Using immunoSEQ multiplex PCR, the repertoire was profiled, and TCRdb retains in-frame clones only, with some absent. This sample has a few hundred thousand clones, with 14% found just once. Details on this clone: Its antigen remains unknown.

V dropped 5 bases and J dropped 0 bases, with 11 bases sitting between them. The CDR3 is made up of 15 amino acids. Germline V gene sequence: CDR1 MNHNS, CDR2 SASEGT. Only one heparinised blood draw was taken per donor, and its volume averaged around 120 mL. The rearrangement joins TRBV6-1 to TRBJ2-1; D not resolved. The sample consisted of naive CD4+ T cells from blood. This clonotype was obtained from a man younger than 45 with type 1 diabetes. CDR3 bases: TGTGCCAGCAGTTTGGCGGTGAGCTCCTACAATGAGCAGTTCTTC. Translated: CASSLAVSSYNEQFF.